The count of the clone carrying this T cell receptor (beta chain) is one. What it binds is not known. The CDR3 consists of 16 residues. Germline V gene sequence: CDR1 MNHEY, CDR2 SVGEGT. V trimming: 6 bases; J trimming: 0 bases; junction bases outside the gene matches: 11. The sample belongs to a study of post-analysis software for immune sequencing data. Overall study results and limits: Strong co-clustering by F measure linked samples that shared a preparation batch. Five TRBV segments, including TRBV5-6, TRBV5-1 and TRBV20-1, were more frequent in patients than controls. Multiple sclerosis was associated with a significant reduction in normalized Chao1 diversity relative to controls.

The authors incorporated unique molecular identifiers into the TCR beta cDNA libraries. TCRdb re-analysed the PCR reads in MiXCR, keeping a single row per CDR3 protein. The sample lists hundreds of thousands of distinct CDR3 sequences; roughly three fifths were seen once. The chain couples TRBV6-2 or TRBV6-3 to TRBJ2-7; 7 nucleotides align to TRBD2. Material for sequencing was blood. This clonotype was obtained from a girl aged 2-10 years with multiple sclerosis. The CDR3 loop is CASSPRLGGFSYEQYF. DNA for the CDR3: TGTGCCAGCAGCCCTCGGTTGGGAGGGTTCTCCTACGAGCAGTACTTC.